This TCR beta chain was recorded in a study of cytomegalovirus exposure and HLA in healthy donors. Study results and caveats: Prior analysis indicated that the majority of TCR beta V segments exhibited productivity approximately 90% or approximately 30% of the time. The classifier was said to identify cytomegalovirus status with high specificity and sensitivity. Presence/absence comparisons presumed near-even sequencing depth among donors.

PCR employed 60 Vbeta and 13 Jbeta primers. Sequencing used immunoSEQ multiplex PCR; TCRdb keeps in-frame clones, though not all of them. The specimen's table records some 120,000 clones. Germline V gives CDR1 SGHDN, CDR2 FVKESK. This CDR3 has 15 amino acids. The V gene end was trimmed by 5 bases and the J gene end by 4 bases; junction bases not matched to a gene: 5. Notes on this clone: Its matching antigen is unknown.

Sample: PBMCs. This receptor was taken from a woman aged 60 to 75 in good health and CMV-seronegative. The chain employs TRBV14 and TRBJ1-4, with TRBD1 identical over 9 bases. This chain's CDR3 is CASSLRTGVNEKLFF. The CDR3 nucleotides are TGTGCCAGCAGCTTAAGGACAGGGGTTAATGAAAAACTGTTTTTT.